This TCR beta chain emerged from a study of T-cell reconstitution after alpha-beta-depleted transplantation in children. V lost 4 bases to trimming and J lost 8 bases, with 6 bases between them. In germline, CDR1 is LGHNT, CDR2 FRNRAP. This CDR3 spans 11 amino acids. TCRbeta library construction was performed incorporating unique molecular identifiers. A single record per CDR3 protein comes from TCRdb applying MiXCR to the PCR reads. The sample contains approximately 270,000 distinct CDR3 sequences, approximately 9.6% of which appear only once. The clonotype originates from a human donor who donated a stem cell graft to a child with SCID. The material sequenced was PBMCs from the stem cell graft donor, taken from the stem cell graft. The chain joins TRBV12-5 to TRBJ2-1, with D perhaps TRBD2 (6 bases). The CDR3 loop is CASGWGDEQFF. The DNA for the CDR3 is TGTGCTAGTGGTTGGGGGGATGAGCAGTTCTTC.